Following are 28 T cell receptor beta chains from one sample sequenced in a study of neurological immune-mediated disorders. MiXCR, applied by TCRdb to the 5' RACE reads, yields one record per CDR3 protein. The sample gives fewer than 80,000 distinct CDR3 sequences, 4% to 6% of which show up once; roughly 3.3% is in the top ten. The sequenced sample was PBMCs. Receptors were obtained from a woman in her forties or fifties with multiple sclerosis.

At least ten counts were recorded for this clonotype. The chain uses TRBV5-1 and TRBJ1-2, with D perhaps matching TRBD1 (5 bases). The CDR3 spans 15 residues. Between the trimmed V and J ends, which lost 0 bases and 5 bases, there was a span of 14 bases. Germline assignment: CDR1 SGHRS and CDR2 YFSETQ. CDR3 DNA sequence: TGCGCCAGCAGCTTGGGGGGACCCGTTATTTATGGCTACACCTTC. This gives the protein CASSLGGPVIYGYTF.

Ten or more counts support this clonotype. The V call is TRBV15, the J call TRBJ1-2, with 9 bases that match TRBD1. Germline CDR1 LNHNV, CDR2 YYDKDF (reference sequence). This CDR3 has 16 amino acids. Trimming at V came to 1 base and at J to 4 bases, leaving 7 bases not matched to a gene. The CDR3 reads CATSRAGTGLTYGYTF. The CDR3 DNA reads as TGTGCCACCAGCAGAGCCGGGACAGGGTTAACCTATGGCTACACCTTC.

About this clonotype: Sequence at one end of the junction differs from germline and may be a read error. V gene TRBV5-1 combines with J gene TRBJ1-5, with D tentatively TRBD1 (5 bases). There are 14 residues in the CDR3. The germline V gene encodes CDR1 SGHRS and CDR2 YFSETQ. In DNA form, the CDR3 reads TGCGCCAGCAGCTCGGGGGTCGGCAATCAGCCCCAGAATTTT. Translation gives CASSSGVGNQPQNF.

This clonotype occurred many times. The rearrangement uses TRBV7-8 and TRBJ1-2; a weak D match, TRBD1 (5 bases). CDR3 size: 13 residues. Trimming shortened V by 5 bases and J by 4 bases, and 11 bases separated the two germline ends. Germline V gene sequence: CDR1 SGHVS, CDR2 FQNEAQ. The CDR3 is CASSRGEGYGYTF. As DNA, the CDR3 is TGTGCCAGCAGCCGGGGGGAGGGCTATGGCTACACCTTC.

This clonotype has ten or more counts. The CDR3 coding sequence is TGTGCCAGCAGCATCGGACAGGGGGGTGAAAAACTGTTTTTT. It yields the protein CASSIGQGGEKLFF. V is TRBV7-2 and J is TRBJ1-4; 10 bases match TRBD1. In germline, CDR1 is SGHTA, CDR2 FQGNSA. CDR3 length: 14 amino acids. V shed 5 bases, J shed 7 bases, and the junction held 4 bases outside the gene matches.

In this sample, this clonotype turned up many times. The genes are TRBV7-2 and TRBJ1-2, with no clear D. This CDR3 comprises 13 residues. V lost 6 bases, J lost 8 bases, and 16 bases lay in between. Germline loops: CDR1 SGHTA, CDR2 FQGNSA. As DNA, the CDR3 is TGTGCCAGCAGTCCCGCGGCCGGGGAGGGCTACACCTTC. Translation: CASSPAAGEGYTF.

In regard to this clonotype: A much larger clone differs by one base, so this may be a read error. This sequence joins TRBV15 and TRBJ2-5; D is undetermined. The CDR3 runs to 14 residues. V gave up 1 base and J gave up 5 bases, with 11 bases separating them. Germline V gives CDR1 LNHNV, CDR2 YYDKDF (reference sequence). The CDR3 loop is CATSRGKLGETQYF. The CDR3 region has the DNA TGTGCCACCAGCAGAGGAAAACTGGGGGAGACCCAGTACTTC.

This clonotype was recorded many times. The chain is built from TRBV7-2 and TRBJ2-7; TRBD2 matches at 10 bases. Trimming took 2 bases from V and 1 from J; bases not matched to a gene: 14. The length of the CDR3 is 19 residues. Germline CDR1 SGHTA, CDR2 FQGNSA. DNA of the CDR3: TGTGCCAGCAGCTTACGACCCATTGCGACTAGCGGGCGTTCCTACGAGCAGTACGTC. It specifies CASSLRPIATSGRSYEQYV.

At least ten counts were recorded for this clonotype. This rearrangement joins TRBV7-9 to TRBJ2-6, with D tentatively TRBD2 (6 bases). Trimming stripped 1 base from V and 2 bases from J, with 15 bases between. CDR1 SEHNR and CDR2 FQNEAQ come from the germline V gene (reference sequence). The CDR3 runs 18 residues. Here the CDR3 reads CASSLGGGYEAGANVLTF. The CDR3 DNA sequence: TGTGCCAGCAGCTTAGGAGGAGGGTATGAGGCTGGGGCCAACGTCCTGACTTTC.

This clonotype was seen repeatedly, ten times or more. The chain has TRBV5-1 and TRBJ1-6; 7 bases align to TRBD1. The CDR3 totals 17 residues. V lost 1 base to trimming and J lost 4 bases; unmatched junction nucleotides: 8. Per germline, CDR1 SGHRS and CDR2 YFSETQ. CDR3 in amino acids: CASSLLQGLGYNSPLHF. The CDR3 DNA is TGCGCCAGCAGCTTGCTACAGGGGTTGGGATATAATTCACCCCTCCACTTT.

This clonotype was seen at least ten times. The CDR3: CASSLGGPSGREQFF. For the CDR3, the DNA is TGTGCCAGCAGCTTGGGGGGGCCTTCGGGAAGGGAGCAGTTCTTC. This chain uses TRBV5-6 with TRBJ2-1; tentative D call: TRBD1 (6 bases). V was shortened by 0 bases and J by 10 bases, with 17 bases between the two germline ends. This CDR3 contains 15 residues. CDR1 is SGHDT, CDR2 YYEEEE, per germline.

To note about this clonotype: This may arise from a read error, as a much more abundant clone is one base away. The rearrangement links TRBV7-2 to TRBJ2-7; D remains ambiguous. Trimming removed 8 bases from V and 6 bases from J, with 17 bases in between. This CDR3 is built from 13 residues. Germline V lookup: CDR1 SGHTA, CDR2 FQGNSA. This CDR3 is CASGLSHLGEQYF. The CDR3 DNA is TGTGCCAGCGGCCTAAGCCACCTAGGCGAGCAGTACTTC.

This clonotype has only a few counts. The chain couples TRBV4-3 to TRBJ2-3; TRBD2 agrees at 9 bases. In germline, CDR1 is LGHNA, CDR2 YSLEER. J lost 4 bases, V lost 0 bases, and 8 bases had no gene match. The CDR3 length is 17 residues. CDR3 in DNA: TGCGCCAGCAGCCAAGATTTCGCGGGGGGGCAAGCAGATACGCAGTATTTT. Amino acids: CASSQDFAGGQADTQYF.

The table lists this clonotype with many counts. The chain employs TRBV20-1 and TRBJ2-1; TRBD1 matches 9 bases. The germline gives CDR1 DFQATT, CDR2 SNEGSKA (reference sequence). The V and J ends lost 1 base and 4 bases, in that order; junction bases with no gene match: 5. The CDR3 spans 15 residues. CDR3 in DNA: TGCAGTGCTAGAGCCCGGGACAGGGTTTACAATGAGCAGTTCTTC. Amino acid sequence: CSARARDRVYNEQFF.

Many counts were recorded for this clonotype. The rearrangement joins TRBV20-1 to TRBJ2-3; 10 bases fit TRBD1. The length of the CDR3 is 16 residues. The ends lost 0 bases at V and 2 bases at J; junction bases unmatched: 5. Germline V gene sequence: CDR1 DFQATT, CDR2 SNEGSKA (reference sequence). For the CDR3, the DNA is TGCAGTGCTAGAGATCTGGGGACAGGGGACACAGATACGCAGTATTTT. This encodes CSARDLGTGDTDTQYF.

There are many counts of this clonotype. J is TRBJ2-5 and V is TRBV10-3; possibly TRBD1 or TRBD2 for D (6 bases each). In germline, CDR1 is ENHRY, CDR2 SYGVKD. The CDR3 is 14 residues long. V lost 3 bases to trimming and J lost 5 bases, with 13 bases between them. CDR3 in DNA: TGTGCCATCAGTGAAGGGGGGCCTGGGGAGACCCAGTACTTC. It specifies CAISEGGPGETQYF.

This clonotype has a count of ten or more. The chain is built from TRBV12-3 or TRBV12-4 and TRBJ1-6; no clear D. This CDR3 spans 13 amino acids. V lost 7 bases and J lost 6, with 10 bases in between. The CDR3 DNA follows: TGTGCCAGCAAAGGACCTGCTAATTCACCCCTCCACTTT. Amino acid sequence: CASKGPANSPLHF.

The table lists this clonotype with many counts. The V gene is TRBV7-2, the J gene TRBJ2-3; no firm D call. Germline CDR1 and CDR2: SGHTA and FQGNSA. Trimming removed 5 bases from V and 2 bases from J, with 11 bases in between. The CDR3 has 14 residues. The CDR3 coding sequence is TGTGCCAGCAGCCTATCCTCTGACACAGATACGCAGTATTTT. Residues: CASSLSSDTDTQYF. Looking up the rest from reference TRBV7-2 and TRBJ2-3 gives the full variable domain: GAGVSQSPSNKVTEKGKDVELRCDPISGHTALYWYRQSLGQGLEFLIYFQGNSAPDKSGLPSDRFSAERTGGSVSTLTIQRTQQEDSAVYLCASSLSSDTDTQYFGPGTRLTVL.

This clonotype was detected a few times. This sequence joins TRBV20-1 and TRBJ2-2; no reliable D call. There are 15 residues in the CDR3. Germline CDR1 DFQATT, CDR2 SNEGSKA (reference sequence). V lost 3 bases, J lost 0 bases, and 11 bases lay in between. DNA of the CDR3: TGCAGTGCTAGCAGCGCCAGATCGAACACCGGGGAGCTGTTTTTT. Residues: CSASSARSNTGELFF.

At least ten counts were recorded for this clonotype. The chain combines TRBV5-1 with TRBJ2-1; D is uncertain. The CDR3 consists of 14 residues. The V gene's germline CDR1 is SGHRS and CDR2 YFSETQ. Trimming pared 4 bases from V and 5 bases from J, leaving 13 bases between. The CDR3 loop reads CASSVMIRDNEQFF. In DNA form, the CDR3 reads TGCGCCAGCAGCGTAATGATTCGAGACAATGAGCAGTTCTTC. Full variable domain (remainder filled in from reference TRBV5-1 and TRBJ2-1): KAGVTQTPRYLIKTRGQQVTLSCSPISGHRSVSWYQQTPGQGLQFLFEYFSETQRNKGNFPGRFSGRQFSNSRSEMNVSTLELGDSALYLCASSVMIRDNEQFFGPGTRLTVL.

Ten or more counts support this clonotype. DNA of the CDR3: TGCGCCAGCAGCCAAGCCCCGACAGCGTATGGCTACACCTTC. Translation gives CASSQAPTAYGYTF. The chain carries TRBV4-3 and TRBJ1-2, with a tentative D call TRBD1 (5 bases). The CDR3 covers 14 residues. Trimming left V 1 base short and J 5 bases short, with 11 bases between. The germline CDR1 and CDR2 sequences are LGHNA and YSLEER.

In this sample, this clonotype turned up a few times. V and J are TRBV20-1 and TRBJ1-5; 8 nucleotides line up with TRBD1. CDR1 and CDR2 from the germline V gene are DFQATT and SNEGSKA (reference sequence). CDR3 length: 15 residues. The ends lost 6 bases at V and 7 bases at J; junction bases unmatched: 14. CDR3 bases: TGCAGTGCCTCTGCTAGGACAGGGTATATGCAGCCCCAGCATTTT. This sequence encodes CSASARTGYMQPQHF.

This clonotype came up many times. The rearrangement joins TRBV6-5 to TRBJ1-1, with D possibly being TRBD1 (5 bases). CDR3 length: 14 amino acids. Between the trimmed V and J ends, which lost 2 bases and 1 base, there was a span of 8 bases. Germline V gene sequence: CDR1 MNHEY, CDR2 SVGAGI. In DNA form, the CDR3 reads TGTGCCAGCAGTTACGGGGCGGCGAACACTGAAGCTTTCTTT. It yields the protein CASSYGAANTEAFF.

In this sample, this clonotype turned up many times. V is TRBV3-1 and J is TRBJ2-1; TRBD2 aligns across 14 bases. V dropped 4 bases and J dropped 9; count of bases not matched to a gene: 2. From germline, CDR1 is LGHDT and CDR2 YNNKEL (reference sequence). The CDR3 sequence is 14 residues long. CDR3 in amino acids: CASSPGLAGAEQFF. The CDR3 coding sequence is TGTGCCAGCAGCCCGGGACTAGCGGGGGCTGAGCAGTTCTTC.

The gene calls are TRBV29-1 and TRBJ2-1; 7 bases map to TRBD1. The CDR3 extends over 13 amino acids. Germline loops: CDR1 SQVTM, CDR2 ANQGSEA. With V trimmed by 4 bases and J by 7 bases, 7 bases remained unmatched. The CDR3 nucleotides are TGCAGCGTTGGAGGGGGCCTCACGAATGAGCAGTTCTTC. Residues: CSVGGGLTNEQFF.

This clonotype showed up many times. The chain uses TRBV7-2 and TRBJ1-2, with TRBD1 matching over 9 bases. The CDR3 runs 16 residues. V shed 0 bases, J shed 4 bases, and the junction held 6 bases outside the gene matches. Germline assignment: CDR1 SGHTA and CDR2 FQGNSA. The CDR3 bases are TGTGCCAGCAGCTTAGCTAAATACAGGGGGCCCTATGGCTACACCTTC. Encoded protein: CASSLAKYRGPYGYTF.

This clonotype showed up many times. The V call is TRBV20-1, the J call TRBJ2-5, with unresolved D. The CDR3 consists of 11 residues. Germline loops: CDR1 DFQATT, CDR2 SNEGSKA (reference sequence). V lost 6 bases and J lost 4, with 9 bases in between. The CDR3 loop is CSATMGETQYF. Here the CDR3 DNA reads TGCAGTGCAACGATGGGAGAGACCCAGTACTTC.

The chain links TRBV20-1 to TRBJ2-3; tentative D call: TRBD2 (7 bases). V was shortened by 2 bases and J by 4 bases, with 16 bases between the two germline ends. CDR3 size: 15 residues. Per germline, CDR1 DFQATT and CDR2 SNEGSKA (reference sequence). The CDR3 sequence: CSARTFGGAPDTQYF. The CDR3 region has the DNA TGCAGTGCTAGAACCTTTGGGGGGGCCCCAGATACGCAGTATTTT.